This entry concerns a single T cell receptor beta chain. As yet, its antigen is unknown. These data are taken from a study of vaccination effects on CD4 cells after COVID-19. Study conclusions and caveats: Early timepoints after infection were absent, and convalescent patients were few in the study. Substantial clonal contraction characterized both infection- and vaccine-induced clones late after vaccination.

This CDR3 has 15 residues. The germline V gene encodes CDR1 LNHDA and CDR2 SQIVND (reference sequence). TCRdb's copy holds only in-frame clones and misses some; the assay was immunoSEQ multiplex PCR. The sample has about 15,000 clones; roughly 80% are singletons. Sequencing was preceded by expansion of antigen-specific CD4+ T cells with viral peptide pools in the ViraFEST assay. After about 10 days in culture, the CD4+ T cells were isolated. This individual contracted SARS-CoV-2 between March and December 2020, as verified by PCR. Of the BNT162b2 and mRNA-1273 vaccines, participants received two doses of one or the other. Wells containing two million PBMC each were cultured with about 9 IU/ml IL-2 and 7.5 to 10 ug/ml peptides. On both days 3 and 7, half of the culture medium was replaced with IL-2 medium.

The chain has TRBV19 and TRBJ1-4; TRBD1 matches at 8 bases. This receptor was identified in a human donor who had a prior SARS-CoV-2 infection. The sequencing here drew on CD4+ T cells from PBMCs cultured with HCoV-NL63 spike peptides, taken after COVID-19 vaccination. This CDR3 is CATGPGGAPNEKLFF. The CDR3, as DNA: TGTGCAACAGGGCCAGGGGGCGCCCCTAATGAAAAACTGTTTTTT.